These T cell receptor beta chains were read from a single sample in a study of OX40 agonist ivuxolimab in advanced cancers. Method: immunoSEQ multiplex PCR; TCRdb's copy keeps in-frame clones and lacks some. Of approximately 41,000 clones listed, around four fifths are singletons. The sample was CD4+ or CD8+ T cells sorted from blood, taken in a trial of the OX40 agonist ivuxolimab. These receptors were taken from an adult with an advanced solid tumor such as melanoma, head and neck, liver or kidney cancer. Each CDR3 is given with its conserved first and last residue. A D gene is named only where the DNA matches it firmly. Rows give clone size only sometimes, using once, few, many, or a class for an expanded clone.

D gene: NA
clone size: NA
V gene: TRBV11-2
J gene: TRBJ2-3
CDR3 DNA: TGTGCCAGCAGCTTCTGGGGGGATACGCAGTATTTT
CDR3 protein: CASSFWGDTQYF

D gene: NA
clone size: NA
V gene: TRBV6-5
J gene: TRBJ2-5
CDR3 DNA: TGTGCCAGCAGTTGGGGACGGAAAGAGACCCAGTACTTC
CDR3 protein: CASSWGRKETQYF

D gene: TRBD1
clone size: NA
V gene: TRBV5-4
J gene: TRBJ2-3
CDR3 DNA: TGTGCCAGCAGTCGTAACAGGGGATCTAGCACAGATACGCAGTATTTT
CDR3 protein: CASSRNRGSSTDTQYF

D gene: TRBD1
clone size: once
V gene: TRBV19
J gene: TRBJ2-3
CDR3 DNA: TGTGCCAGTAGTATGGGGACAGCTGAGTTCACAGATACGCAGTATTTT
CDR3 protein: CASSMGTAEFTDTQYF

D gene: TRBD1
clone size: once
V gene: TRBV6-6
J gene: TRBJ2-7
CDR3 DNA: TGTGCCAGCAGTTACGGGACAGGGGCCTACGAGCAGTACTTC
CDR3 protein: CASSYGTGAYEQYF

D gene: NA
clone size: NA
V gene: TRBV7-9
J gene: TRBJ2-2
CDR3 DNA: TGTGCCAGCAGCTTAGGAGGGGCAGGGAACACCGGGGAGCTGTTTTTT
CDR3 protein: CASSLGGAGNTGELFF

D gene: NA
clone size: NA
V gene: TRBV11-3
J gene: TRBJ1-1
CDR3 DNA: TGTGCCAGCAGTCGGGGGGCGAACCTGAACACTGAAGCTTTCTTT
CDR3 protein: CASSRGANLNTEAFF

D gene: TRBD2
clone size: NA
V gene: TRBV7-9
J gene: TRBJ2-7
CDR3 DNA: TGTGCCAGCAGCCCCCGACTAGCCAGGGAGGCTAACGAGCAGTACTTC
CDR3 protein: CASSPRLAREANEQYF

D gene: TRBD1
clone size: NA
V gene: TRBV6-5
J gene: TRBJ1-4
CDR3 DNA: TGTGCCAGCACCAGGACAGGGGCTGAAAAACTGTTTTTT
CDR3 protein: CASTRTGAEKLFF

D gene: NA
clone size: NA
V gene: TRBV21-1
J gene: TRBJ2-2
CDR3 DNA: TGTGCCAGCAGCAAAGCGCTTCAGAACCGCCCCCCGGGCGGGGAGCTGTTTTTT
CDR3 protein: CASSKALQNRPPGGELFF

D gene: TRBD1
clone size: few
V gene: TRBV4-1
J gene: TRBJ1-2
CDR3 DNA: TGCGCCAGCAGCCAGGTGACAGGGGCTGGAGTTTATGGCTACACCTTC
CDR3 protein: CASSQVTGAGVYGYTF

D gene: NA
clone size: NA
V gene: TRBV7-9
J gene: TRBJ2-1
CDR3 DNA: TGTGCCAGCAGCCTTATGGGAAACAATGAGCAGTTCTTC
CDR3 protein: CASSLMGNNEQFF

D gene: NA
clone size: NA
V gene: TRBV6-1
J gene: TRBJ1-2
CDR3 DNA: TGTGCCAGCGAATCCTTATCGACCTATGGCTACACCTTC
CDR3 protein: CASESLSTYGYTF

D gene: TRBD1
clone size: NA
V gene: TRBV15
J gene: TRBJ2-5
CDR3 DNA: TGTGCCACCAGCACAAGACAGGGCGGAGAGACCCAGTACTTC
CDR3 protein: CATSTRQGGETQYF

D gene: NA
clone size: NA
V gene: TRBV6-6
J gene: TRBJ1-1
CDR3 DNA: TGTGCCAGCAGCTTATACATGAACACTGAAGCTTTCTTT
CDR3 protein: CASSLYMNTEAFF

D gene: NA
clone size: NA
V gene: TRBV25-1
J gene: TRBJ2-1
CDR3 DNA: TGTGCCAGCAGTGAATCGGAGGGATCCTACAATGAGCAGTTCTTC
CDR3 protein: CASSESEGSYNEQFF

D gene: TRBD2
clone size: NA
V gene: TRBV6-5
J gene: TRBJ2-1
CDR3 DNA: TGTGCCAGCAGTTACTCGAATCTAGCGGGAGGTTATGAGCAGTTCTTC
CDR3 protein: CASSYSNLAGGYEQFF

D gene: TRBD1
clone size: NA
V gene: TRBV19
J gene: TRBJ1-5
CDR3 DNA: TGTGCCAGTAGTATTACGGGACAGGGTCGAAATCAGCCCCAGCATTTT
CDR3 protein: CASSITGQGRNQPQHF

D gene: NA
clone size: once
V gene: TRBV6-6
J gene: TRBJ2-1
CDR3 DNA: TGTGCCAGCTGTCGAGGTAGCACCTACAATGAGCAGTTCTTC
CDR3 protein: CASCRGSTYNEQFF

D gene: TRBD2
clone size: NA
V gene: TRBV19
J gene: TRBJ2-5
CDR3 DNA: TGTGCCAGTAGTGGGAGGGAGGGGAGGGAGACCCAGTACTTC
CDR3 protein: CASSGREGRETQYF

D gene: TRBD1
clone size: NA
V gene: TRBV18
J gene: TRBJ1-1
CDR3 DNA: TGTGCCAGCTCACCACTACAGGGGGCGGACGTCTTT
CDR3 protein: CASSPLQGADVF

D gene: NA
clone size: NA
V gene: TRBV30
J gene: TRBJ1-6
CDR3 DNA: TGTGCCTGGGGACAGTCCTATAATTCACCCCTCCACTTT
CDR3 protein: CAWGQSYNSPLHF

D gene: TRBD1
clone size: few
V gene: TRBV2
J gene: TRBJ1-2
CDR3 DNA: TGTGCCAGCAGTGAAGGAATACAGGGGGCGTCTTATGGCTACACCTTC
CDR3 protein: CASSEGIQGASYGYTF

D gene: NA
clone size: NA
V gene: TRBV30
J gene: TRBJ1-3
CDR3 DNA: TGTGCCTGGAGTGAGGTGCAGGGGGGAAACACCATATATTTT
CDR3 protein: CAWSEVQGGNTIYF

D gene: TRBD1
clone size: NA
V gene: TRBV5-6
J gene: TRBJ2-1
CDR3 DNA: TGTGCCAGCAGCGTAATCCGGGACAGGACTTACAATGAGCAGTTCTTC
CDR3 protein: CASSVIRDRTYNEQFF

D gene: NA
clone size: once
V gene: TRBV5-1
J gene: TRBJ1-3
CDR3 DNA: TGCGCCAGCAGCTCGGGGGTCGTATCTGGAAACACCATATATTTT
CDR3 protein: CASSSGVVSGNTIYF

D gene: NA
clone size: once
V gene: TRBV9
J gene: TRBJ1-2
CDR3 DNA: TGTGCCAGCAGCGTTGGGGCAGACTATGGCTACACCTTC
CDR3 protein: CASSVGADYGYTF

D gene: TRBD2
clone size: NA
V gene: TRBV10-3
J gene: TRBJ2-7
CDR3 DNA: TGTGCCATCAGTAGACTAGCGGGAGGGGACTACGAGCAGTACTTC
CDR3 protein: CAISRLAGGDYEQYF

D gene: NA
clone size: NA
V gene: TRBV7-8
J gene: TRBJ1-1
CDR3 DNA: TGTGCCAGCAGCTTAGGAGCGGTGAACACTGAAGCTTTCTTT
CDR3 protein: CASSLGAVNTEAFF

D gene: TRBD2
clone size: NA
V gene: TRBV5-4
J gene: TRBJ2-3
CDR3 DNA: TGTGCCAGCAGCTTTCCACTAGCGGGAAGGCGGGATACGCAGTATTTT
CDR3 protein: CASSFPLAGRRDTQYF

D gene: NA
clone size: NA
V gene: TRBV6-1
J gene: TRBJ1-1
CDR3 DNA: TGTGCCAGCAGTCTCCGGACGGAATTGAACACTGAAGCTTTCTTT
CDR3 protein: CASSLRTELNTEAFF

D gene: NA
clone size: NA
V gene: TRBV15
J gene: TRBJ1-1
CDR3 DNA: TGTGCCACCAGCAGAGACACATGGAACACTGAAGCTTTCTTT
CDR3 protein: CATSRDTWNTEAFF

D gene: NA
clone size: NA
V gene: TRBV18
J gene: TRBJ2-6
CDR3 DNA: TGTGCCAGCTCACCCGACAGGCTAAACTTTGGGGCCAACGTCCTGACTTTC
CDR3 protein: CASSPDRLNFGANVLTF

D gene: NA
clone size: NA
V gene: TRBV7-2
J gene: TRBJ1-3
CDR3 DNA: TGTGCCAGCAGCCCCTCGGGACTTTCCTCACGTAACACCATATATTTT
CDR3 protein: CASSPSGLSSRNTIYF

D gene: TRBD1
clone size: few
V gene: TRBV6-6
J gene: TRBJ1-1
CDR3 DNA: TGTGCCAGCAGTTACCCCGACAGGGGGAACACTGAAGCTTTCTTT
CDR3 protein: CASSYPDRGNTEAFF

D gene: NA
clone size: few
V gene: TRBV5-1
J gene: TRBJ1-1
CDR3 DNA: TGCGCCAGCAGCTTGGAGGGGAGGGCCACTGAAGCTTTCTTT
CDR3 protein: CASSLEGRATEAFF

D gene: NA
clone size: NA
V gene: TRBV9
J gene: TRBJ1-6
CDR3 DNA: TGTGCCAGCAGCGCGCTACAAGATTCACCCCTCCACTTT
CDR3 protein: CASSALQDSPLHF

D gene: NA
clone size: NA
V gene: TRBV29-1
J gene: TRBJ2-1
CDR3 DNA: TGCAGCGTTACCCGTCGGGTCCGCTCCTACAATGAGCAGTTCTTC
CDR3 protein: CSVTRRVRSYNEQFF

D gene: NA
clone size: NA
V gene: TRBV28
J gene: TRBJ1-3
CDR3 DNA: TGTGCCAGCACCCGGAGCTCTGGAAACACCATATATTTT
CDR3 protein: CASTRSSGNTIYF

D gene: NA
clone size: NA
V gene: TRBV28
J gene: TRBJ2-4
CDR3 DNA: TGTGCCAGCAGTTTATTTGGGATAGCCAAAAACATTCAGTACTTC
CDR3 protein: CASSLFGIAKNIQYF